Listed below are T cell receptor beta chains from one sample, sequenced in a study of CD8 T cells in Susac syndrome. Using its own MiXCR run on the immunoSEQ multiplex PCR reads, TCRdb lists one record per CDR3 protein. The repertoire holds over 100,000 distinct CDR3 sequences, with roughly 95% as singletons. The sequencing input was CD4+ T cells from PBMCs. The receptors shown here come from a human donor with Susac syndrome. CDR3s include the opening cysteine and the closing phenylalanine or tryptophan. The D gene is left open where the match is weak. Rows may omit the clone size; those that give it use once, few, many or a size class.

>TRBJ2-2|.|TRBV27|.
CASSLRGGNTGELFF
TGTGCCAGCAGTTTAAGAGGGGGGAACACCGGGGAGCTGTTTTTT
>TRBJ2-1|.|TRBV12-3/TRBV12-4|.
CASSLALGGNEQFF
TGTGCCAGCAGTTTAGCTTTAGGCGGCAATGAGCAGTTCTTC
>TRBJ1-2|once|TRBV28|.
CASSVVSASGGYTF
TGTGCCAGCAGTGTCGTTTCTGCGTCGGGAGGCTACACCTTC
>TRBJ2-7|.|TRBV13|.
CASSFLRESTAYEQYF
TGTGCCAGCAGCTTCCTCAGGGAGTCTACCGCCTACGAGCAGTACTTC
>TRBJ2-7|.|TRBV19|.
CASSMAGYEQYF
TGTGCCAGTAGTATGGCAGGTTACGAGCAGTACTTC
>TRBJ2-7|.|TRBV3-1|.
CASSQGIGASRAYF
TGTGCCAGCAGCCAAGGCATAGGGGCCAGTAGGGCGTACTTC
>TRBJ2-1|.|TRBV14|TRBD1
CASSARQGAIYNEQFF
TGTGCCAGCAGCGCCCGACAGGGGGCGATTTACAATGAGCAGTTCTTC
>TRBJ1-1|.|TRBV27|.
CASTGYTEAFF
TGTGCCAGCACAGGGTACACTGAAGCTTTCTTT
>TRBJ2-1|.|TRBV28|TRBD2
CASSSPGGGSYNEQFF
TGTGCCAGCAGTTCCCCTGGGGGGGGCTCCTACAATGAGCAGTTCTTC
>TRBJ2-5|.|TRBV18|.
CASSPPEVEETQYF
TGTGCCAGCTCACCACCCGAGGTAGAGGAGACCCAGTACTTC
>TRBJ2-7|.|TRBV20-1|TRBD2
CSVGLAGEYEQYF
TGCAGTGTCGGACTAGCGGGAGAGTACGAGCAGTACTTC
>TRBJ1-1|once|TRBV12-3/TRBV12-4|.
CASTPDGASEAFF
TGTGCCAGCACCCCCGACGGAGCATCCGAAGCTTTCTTT
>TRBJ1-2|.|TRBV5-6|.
CASSLASSSKYGYTF
TGTGCCAGCAGCTTGGCCAGTAGCTCCAAATATGGCTACACCTTC
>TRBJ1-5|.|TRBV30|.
CAVGDSNQPQHF
TGTGCCGTCGGGGACAGCAATCAGCCCCAGCATTTT
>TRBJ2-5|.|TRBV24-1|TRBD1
CATSDPGGVETQYF
TGTGCCACCAGTGACCCAGGGGGCGTGGAGACCCAGTACTTC
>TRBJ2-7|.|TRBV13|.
CASSFTPGNEQYF
TGTGCCAGCAGCTTCACGCCCGGGAACGAGCAGTACTTC
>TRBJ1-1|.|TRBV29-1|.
CSAAVGDTEAFF
TGCAGCGCCGCGGTTGGGGACACTGAAGCTTTCTTT
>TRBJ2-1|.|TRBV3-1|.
CASRLRSNSYNEQFF
TGTGCCAGCAGGCTCAGAAGTAACTCCTACAATGAGCAGTTCTTC
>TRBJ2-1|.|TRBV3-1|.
CASSSAGTLNEQFF
TGTGCCAGCAGCTCGGCGGGAACCCTCAATGAGCAGTTCTTC
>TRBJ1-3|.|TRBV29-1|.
CSVGHTGNTIYF
TGCAGCGTTGGGCATACTGGAAACACCATATATTTT
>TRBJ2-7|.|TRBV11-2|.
CASSLVFEQYF
TGTGCCAGCAGCTTAGTGTTCGAGCAGTACTTC
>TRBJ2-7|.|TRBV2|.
CASSGVYEQYF
TGTGCCAGCAGTGGGGTCTACGAGCAGTACTTC
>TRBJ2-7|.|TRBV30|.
CAWSLVNEQYF
TGTGCCTGGAGTCTTGTAAACGAGCAGTACTTC
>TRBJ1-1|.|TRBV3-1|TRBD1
CASSQAVSTGAFF
TGTGCCAGCAGCCAAGCCGTTTCGACAGGGGCTTTCTTT
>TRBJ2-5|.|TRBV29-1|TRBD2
CSVAGGLEETQYF
TGCAGCGTCGCGGGGGGATTAGAAGAGACCCAGTACTTC
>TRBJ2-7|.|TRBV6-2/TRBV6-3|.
CASIRGRPSYEQYF
TGTGCCAGCATAAGGGGCAGACCTTCCTACGAGCAGTACTTC
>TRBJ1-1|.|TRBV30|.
CAWSVRGDTEAFF
TGTGCCTGGAGTGTCAGGGGAGACACTGAAGCTTTCTTT
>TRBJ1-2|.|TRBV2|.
CASRPSSIPGYTF
TGTGCCAGCCGACCAAGCTCTATACCAGGCTACACCTTC
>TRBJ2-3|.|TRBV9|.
CASSVASPDTQYF
TGTGCCAGCAGCGTAGCTTCCCCAGATACGCAGTATTTT
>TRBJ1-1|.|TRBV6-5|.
CASRRQLEAFF
TGTGCCAGCAGGCGGCAACTTGAAGCTTTCTTT
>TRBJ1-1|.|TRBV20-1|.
CSAPSGRNTEAFF
TGCAGTGCCCCGTCAGGGCGAAACACTGAAGCTTTCTTT
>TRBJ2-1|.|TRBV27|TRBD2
CASSLDLAGVREQFF
TGTGCCAGCAGTCTGGACCTAGCGGGAGTACGAGAGCAGTTCTTC
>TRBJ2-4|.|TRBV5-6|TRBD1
CASSLRDRGNIQYF
TGTGCCAGCAGCTTGCGGGACAGGGGAAACATTCAGTACTTC
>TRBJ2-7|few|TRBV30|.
CAWDQTRRGYEQYF
TGTGCCTGGGATCAAACACGGCGAGGCTACGAGCAGTACTTC
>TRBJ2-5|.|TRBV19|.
CASSAYQETQYF
TGTGCCAGTAGTGCGTACCAAGAGACCCAGTACTTC
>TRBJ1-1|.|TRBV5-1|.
CASSLGEGPGAMNTEAFF
TGCGCCAGCAGCTTGGGGGAGGGTCCGGGAGCCATGAACACTGAAGCTTTCTTT
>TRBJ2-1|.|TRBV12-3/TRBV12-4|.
CASSFGGLDNNEQFF
TGTGCCAGCAGTTTCGGGGGGCTGGACAACAATGAGCAGTTCTTC
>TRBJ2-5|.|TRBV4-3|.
CASSSEPSGTQYF
TGCGCCAGCAGCTCTGAACCCTCAGGGACCCAGTACTTC
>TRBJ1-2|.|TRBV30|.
CAWSSHYGYTF
TGTGCCTGGAGTTCTCATTATGGCTACACCTTC
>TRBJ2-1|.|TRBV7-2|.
CASSLAVGSGNEQFF
TGTGCCAGCAGCTTAGCGGTAGGGTCGGGGAATGAGCAGTTCTTC
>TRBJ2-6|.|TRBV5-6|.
CASSRRGGTTSGANVLTF
TGTGCCAGCAGCCGAAGGGGCGGCACGACCTCTGGGGCCAACGTCCTGACTTTC